The present T cell receptor beta chain was sequenced within a study of human T cells and chemical hapten exposure. Study-wide background: Yields of TCR per sample differed, chiefly owing to small differences in pooled library volume. Whole-study findings and limits: Sensitizing to DPC left TCRs with a frequency above 1 in 1000 unaltered.

With regard to this clonotype: Its antigen is not identified.

TCRdb called the RACE reads again in MiXCR, with one record for every CDR3 protein. The table has more than 250,000 distinct CDR3 sequences, roughly 8% seen once. The time point: pre-sensitization, week 0. As to treatment: therapeutic diphenylcyclopropenone sensitization with weekly scalp DPC. RNA extraction used unfractionated whole blood as the source of total RNA. The origin of this receptor is a man between 18 and 35 years old with alopecia areata. Some clones in this sample may be carry-over from other donors' samples. The material was whole blood, obtained in connection with sensitization to the hapten diphenylcyclopropenone (DPC).

The CDR3 sequence is CASSGGAVNTEAFF. CDR3 nucleotide sequence: TGTGCCAGCTCCGGGGGGGCGGTGAACACTGAAGCTTTCTTT. This rearrangement joins TRBV12-3 or TRBV12-4 to TRBJ1-1; D is perhaps TRBD1 (6 bases). The CDR3 is 14 amino acids. The V gene lost 8 bases and the J gene lost 0 bases, with 13 bases spanning the gap.